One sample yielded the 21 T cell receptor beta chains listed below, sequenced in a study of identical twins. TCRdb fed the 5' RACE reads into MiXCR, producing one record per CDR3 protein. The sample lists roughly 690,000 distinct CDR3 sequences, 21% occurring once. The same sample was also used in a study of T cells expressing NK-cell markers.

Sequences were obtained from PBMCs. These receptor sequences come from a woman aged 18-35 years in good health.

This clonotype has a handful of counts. CDR3 amino acids: CASRGTGVREQYF. CDR3 nucleotides: TGTGCCAGCAGGGGGACAGGGGTTCGGGAGCAGTACTTC. This rearrangement joins TRBV7-2 to TRBJ2-7, with 10 bases lining up with TRBD1. J was trimmed by 7 bases and V by 6 bases; bases with no gene match: 6. The germline gives CDR1 SGHTA, CDR2 FQGNSA. The CDR3 loop spans 13 amino acids.

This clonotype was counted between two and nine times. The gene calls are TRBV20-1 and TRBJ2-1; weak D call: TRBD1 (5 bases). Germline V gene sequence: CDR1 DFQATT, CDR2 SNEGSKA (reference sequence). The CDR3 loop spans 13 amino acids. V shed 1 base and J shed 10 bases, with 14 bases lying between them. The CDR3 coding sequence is TGCAGTGCTAGAGGCCCAACAGGTGAAGAGCAGTTCTTC. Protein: CSARGPTGEEQFF.

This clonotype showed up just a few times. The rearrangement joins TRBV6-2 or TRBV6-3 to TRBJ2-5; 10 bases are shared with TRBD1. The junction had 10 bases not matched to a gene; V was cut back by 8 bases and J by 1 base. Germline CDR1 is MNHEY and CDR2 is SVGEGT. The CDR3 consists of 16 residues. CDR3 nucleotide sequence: TGTGCCAGCGGACCGGGACAGGGGAGCCCCCAAGAGACCCAGTACTTC. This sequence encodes CASGPGQGSPQETQYF.

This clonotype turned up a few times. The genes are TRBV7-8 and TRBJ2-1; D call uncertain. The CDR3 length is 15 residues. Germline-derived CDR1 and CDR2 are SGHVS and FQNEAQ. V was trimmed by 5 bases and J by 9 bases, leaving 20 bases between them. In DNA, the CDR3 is TGTGCCAGCAGCCCTACAGAGTCTCCAAGGAGTGAGCAGTTCTTC. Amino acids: CASSPTESPRSEQFF.

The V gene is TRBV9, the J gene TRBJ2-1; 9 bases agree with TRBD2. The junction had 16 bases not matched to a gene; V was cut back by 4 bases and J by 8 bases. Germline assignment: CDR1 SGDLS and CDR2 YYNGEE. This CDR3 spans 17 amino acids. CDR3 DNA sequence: TGTGCCAGCAGCTCCCGAGGGGGGCTAGCGGGGCGGGATGAGCAGTTCTTC. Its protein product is CASSSRGGLAGRDEQFF.

In DNA, the CDR3 is TGTGCCAGCAGTTTGTCGGTTTGGGGGCAGTACTTC. It codes for CASSLSVWGQYF. The gene calls are TRBV12-3 or TRBV12-4 and TRBJ2-7; D is uncertain. This CDR3 spans 12 amino acids. The germline V and J ends were trimmed by 3 bases and 9 bases, with 12 bases remaining between them.

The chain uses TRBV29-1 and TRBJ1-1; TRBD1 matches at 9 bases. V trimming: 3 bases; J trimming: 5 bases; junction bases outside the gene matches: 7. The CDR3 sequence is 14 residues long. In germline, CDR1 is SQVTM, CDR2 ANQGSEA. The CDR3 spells CSVEKQGARTEAFF. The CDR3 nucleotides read TGCAGCGTTGAGAAACAGGGGGCTAGGACTGAAGCTTTCTTT.

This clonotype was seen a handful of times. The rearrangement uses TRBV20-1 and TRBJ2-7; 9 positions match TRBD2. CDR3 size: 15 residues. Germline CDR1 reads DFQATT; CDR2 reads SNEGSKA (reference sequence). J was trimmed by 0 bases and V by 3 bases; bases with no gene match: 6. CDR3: CSASHPGLASYEQYF. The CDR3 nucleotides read TGCAGTGCTAGTCATCCGGGACTAGCCTCCTACGAGCAGTACTTC.

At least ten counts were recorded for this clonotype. The CDR3 loop is CASSFGGNAFF. DNA of the CDR3: TGTGCCAGCAGTTTCGGTGGGAACGCTTTCTTT. The rearrangement joins TRBV12-3 or TRBV12-4 to TRBJ1-1; the D is unclear. Trimming left V 3 bases short and J 11 bases short, with 10 bases between. The CDR3 runs 11 residues.

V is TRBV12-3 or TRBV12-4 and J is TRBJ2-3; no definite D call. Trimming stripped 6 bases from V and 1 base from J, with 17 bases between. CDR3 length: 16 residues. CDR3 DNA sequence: TGTGCCAGCAGCCGCATACCTTGGGGTCGCACAGATACGCAGTATTTT. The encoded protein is CASSRIPWGRTDTQYF.

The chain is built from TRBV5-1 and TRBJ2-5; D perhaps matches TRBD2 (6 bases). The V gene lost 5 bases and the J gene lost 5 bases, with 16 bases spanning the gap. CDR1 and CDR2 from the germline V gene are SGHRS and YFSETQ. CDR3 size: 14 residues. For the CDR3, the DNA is TGCGCCAGCAGTTTCCCGGGAGAGGCGGAGACCCAGTACTTC. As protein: CASSFPGEAETQYF. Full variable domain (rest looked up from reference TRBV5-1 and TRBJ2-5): KAGVTQTPRYLIKTRGQQVTLSCSPISGHRSVSWYQQTPGQGLQFLFEYFSETQRNKGNFPGRFSGRQFSNSRSEMNVSTLELGDSALYLCASSFPGEAETQYFGPGTRLLVL.

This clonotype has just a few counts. CDR3 DNA sequence: TGTGCCAGCAGCTTAGGCCCCCCCCTATACAATGAGCAGTTCTTC. Translating it yields CASSLGPPLYNEQFF. The chain is built from TRBV7-2 and TRBJ2-1; D gene uncertain. The CDR3 has 15 amino acids. Germline V CDR1 and CDR2: SGHTA, FQGNSA. V was shortened by 1 base and J by 4 bases, with 11 bases between the two germline ends.

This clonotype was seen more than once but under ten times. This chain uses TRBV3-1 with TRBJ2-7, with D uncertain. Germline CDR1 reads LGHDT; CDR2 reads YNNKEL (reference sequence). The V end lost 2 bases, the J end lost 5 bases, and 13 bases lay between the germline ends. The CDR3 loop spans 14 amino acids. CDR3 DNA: TGTGCCAGCAGCCAATGGATAGGTCGGGACGAGCAGTACTTC. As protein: CASSQWIGRDEQYF.

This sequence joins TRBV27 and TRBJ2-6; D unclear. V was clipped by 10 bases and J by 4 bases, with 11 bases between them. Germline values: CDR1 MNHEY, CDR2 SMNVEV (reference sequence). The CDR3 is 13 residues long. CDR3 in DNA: TGTGCCACCAGCCCTACCGGGGCCAACGTCCTGACTTTC. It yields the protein CATSPTGANVLTF.

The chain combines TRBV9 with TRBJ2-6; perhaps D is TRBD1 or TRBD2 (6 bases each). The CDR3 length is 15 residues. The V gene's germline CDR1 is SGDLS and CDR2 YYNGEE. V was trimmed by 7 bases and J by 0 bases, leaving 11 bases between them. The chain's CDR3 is CASGRGVSGANVLTF. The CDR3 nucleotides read TGTGCCAGCGGAAGGGGGGTCTCTGGGGCCAACGTCCTGACTTTC.

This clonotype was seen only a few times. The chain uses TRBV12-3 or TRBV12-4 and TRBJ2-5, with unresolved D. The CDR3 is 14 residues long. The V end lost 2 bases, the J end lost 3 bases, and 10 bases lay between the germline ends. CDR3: CASSLYGREETQYF. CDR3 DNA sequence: TGTGCCAGCAGTTTATACGGACGGGAAGAGACCCAGTACTTC.

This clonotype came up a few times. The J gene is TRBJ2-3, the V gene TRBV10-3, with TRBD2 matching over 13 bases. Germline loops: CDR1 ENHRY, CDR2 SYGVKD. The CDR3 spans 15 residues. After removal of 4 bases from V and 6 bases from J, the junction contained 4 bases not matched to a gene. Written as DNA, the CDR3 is TGTGCCATCAGTGCCCCGGGACTAGCGGGGGATACGCAGTATTTT. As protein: CAISAPGLAGDTQYF.

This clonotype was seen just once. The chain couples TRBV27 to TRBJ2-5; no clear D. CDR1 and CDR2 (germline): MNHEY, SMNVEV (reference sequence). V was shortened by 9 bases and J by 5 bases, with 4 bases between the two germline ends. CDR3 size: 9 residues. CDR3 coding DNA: TGTGCCAGTCACGAGACCCAGTACTTC. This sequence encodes CASHETQYF.

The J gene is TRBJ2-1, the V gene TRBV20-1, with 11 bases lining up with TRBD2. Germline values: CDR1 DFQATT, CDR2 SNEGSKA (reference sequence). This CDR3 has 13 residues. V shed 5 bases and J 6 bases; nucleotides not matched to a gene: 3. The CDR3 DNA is TGCAGTGCTCCTAGCGGGAGGCCCAATGAGCAGTTCTTC. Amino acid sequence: CSAPSGRPNEQFF.

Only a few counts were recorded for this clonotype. CDR3 region: CASSLGLDGGEQFF. The CDR3, as DNA: TGCGCCAGCAGCTTGGGACTAGATGGGGGCGAGCAGTTCTTC. This chain uses TRBV5-1 with TRBJ2-1, with D perhaps being TRBD1 or TRBD2 (6 bases each). The CDR3 has 14 residues. Trimming took off 0 bases at V and 10 bases at J, with 14 bases between the two ends. Germline CDR1 and CDR2: SGHRS and YFSETQ.

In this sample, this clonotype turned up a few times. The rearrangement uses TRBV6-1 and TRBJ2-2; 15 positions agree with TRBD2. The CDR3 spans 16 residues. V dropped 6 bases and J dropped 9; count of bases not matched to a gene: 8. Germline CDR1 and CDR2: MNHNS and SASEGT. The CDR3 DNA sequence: TGTGCCAGCAGCCGCGGACTAGCGGGAGGGCCTAGGGAGCTGTTTTTT. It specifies CASSRGLAGGPRELFF.